This TCR beta chain comes out of a study of immune heterogeneity within non-small cell lung tumors. Comments on this clonotype: The antigen is unknown. With a much larger clone just one base away, this may be a read error.

TCRs were amplified from about 640 ng gDNA of bulk tumor per sample. Biopsies that were spaced far apart were taken, several per primary tumor, during surgery. Untreated, newly diagnosed non-small cell lung cancer patients underwent curative surgery. The donors had newly diagnosed non-small cell lung cancer and underwent surgery intended to cure it. Amplification of the TCR beta CDR3 was achieved through multiplex PCR with 32 V and 13 J primers. TCRdb independently ran MiXCR on the multiplex PCR reads; one entry per CDR3 protein. The data show roughly 23,000 distinct CDR3 sequences, about 30% seen once. The CDR3 extends over 14 amino acids. CDR1 is SGHTA, CDR2 FQGNSA, per germline. Points from the study as a whole: Significant yet moderate, the positive correlation between local T-cell clonality and local tumor mutational burden reached an R of about 0.33. Identical dominant CDR3 beta clonotypes were found recurring across a patient's tumor sites, along with site-unique high-frequency clones. High-frequency T-cell receptor beta clonotypes were largely distinct between individual patients.

Sequencing was done on a sample of lung tumor tissue. The chain employs TRBV7-2 and TRBJ2-7, with D unclear. The source is a man aged 35-49 years with non-small cell lung cancer. The CDR3 region is CASSLELYGSVLDF. The CDR3 DNA reads as TGTGCCAGCAGCTTAGAGTTGTACGGTTCAGTACTGGACTTC.